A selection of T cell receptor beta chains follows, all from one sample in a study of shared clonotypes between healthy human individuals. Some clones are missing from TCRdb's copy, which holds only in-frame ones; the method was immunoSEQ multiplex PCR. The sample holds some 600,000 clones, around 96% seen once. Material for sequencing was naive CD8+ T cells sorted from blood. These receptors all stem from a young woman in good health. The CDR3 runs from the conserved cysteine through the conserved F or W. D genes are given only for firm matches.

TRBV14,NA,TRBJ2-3,CASSQVGADTQYF,TGTGCCAGCAGCCAAGTCGGCGCGGATACGCAGTATTTT
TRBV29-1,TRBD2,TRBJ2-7,CSVAAGLAREQYF,TGCAGCGTTGCAGCGGGACTAGCCCGCGAGCAGTACTTC
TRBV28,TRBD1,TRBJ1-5,CASSYATGGRSQPQHF,TGTGCCAGCAGTTATGCCACAGGGGGAAGAAGTCAGCCCCAGCATTTT
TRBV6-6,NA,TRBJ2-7,CASSYLGGVYEQYF,TGTGCCAGCAGTTACCTTGGCGGAGTATACGAGCAGTACTTC
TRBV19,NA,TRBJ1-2,CASIDGHGYTF,TGTGCCAGTATAGATGGACATGGCTACACCTTC
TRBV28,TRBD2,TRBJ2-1,CASSSLGEGPREQFF,TGTGCCAGCAGTTCCCTAGGGGAGGGCCCCCGTGAGCAGTTCTTC
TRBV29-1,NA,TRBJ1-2,CSASDSPGSDGYTF,TGCAGCGCGTCGGACAGCCCAGGTAGTGATGGCTACACCTTC
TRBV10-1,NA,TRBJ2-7,CASSEGRFSYEQYF,TGCGCCAGCAGTGAGGGCAGGTTCTCCTACGAGCAGTACTTC
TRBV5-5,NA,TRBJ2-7,CASSLDRERTYEQYF,TGTGCCAGCAGCTTGGACAGGGAGAGGACTTACGAGCAGTACTTC
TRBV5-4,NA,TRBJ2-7,CASSSTGSEQYF,TGTGCCAGCAGCTCTACAGGGTCCGAGCAGTACTTC